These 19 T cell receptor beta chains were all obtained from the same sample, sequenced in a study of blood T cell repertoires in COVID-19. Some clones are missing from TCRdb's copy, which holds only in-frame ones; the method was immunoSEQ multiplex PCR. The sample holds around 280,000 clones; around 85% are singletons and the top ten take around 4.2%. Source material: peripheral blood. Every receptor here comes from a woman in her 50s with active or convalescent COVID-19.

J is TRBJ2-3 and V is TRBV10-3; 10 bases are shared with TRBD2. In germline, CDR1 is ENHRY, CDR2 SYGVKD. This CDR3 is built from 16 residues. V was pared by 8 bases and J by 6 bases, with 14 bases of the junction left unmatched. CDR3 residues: CAIHSSTSGQVDTQYF. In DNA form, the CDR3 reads TGTGCCATCCACAGTTCGACTAGCGGGCAGGTGGATACGCAGTATTTT.

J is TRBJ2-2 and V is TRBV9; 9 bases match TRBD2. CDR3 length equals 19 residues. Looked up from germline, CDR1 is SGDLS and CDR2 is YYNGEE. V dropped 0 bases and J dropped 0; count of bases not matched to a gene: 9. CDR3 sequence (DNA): TGTGCCAGCAGCGTAGGAGCTAGCGGGACGCCGGCGAACACCGGGGAGCTGTTTTTT. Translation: CASSVGASGTPANTGELFF.

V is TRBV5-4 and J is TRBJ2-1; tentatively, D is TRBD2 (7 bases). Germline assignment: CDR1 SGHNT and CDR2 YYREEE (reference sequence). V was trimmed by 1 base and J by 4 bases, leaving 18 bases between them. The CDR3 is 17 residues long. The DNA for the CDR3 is TGTGCCAGCAGCTTGAAGGGGGGGCAGAGAATTTACAATGAGCAGTTCTTC. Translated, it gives CASSLKGGQRIYNEQFF.

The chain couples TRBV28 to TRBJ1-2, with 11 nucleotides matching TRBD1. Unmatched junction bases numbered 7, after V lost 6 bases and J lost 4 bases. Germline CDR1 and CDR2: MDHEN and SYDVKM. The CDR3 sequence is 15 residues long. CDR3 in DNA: TGTGCCAGCAGGGGGACAGGGGGATTCCTCTATGGCTACACCTTC. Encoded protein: CASRGTGGFLYGYTF.

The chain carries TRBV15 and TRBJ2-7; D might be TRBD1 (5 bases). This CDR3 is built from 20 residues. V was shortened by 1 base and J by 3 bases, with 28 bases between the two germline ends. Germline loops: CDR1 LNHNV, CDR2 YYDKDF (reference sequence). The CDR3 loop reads CATSRVAKYRQDSYHYEQYF. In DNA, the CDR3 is TGTGCCACCAGCAGAGTAGCTAAATATCGCCAAGACAGTTATCACTACGAGCAGTACTTC.

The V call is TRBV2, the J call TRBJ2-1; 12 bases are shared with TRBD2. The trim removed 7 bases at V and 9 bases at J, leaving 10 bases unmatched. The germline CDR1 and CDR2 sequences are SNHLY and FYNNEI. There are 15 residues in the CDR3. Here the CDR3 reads CASTLTSGSTGEQFF. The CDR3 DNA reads TGTGCCAGCACCCTGACTAGCGGGAGTACTGGTGAGCAGTTCTTC.

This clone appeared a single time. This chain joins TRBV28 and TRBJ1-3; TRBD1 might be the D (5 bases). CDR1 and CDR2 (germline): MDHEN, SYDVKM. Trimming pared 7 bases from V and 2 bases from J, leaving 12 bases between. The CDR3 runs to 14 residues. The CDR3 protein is CASTLGGTGNTIYF. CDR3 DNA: TGTGCCAGCACCCTGGGGGGGACTGGAAACACCATATATTTT.

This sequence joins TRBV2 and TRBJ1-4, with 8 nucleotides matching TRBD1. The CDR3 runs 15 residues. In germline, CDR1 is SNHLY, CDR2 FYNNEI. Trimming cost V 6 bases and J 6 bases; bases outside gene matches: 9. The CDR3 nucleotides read TGTGCCAGCAGGGAGGGGACAGGCGCTTATGAAAAACTGTTTTTT. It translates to CASREGTGAYEKLFF.

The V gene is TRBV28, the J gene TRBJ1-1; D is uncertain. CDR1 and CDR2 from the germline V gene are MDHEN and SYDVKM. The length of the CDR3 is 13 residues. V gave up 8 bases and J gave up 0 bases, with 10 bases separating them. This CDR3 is CASLQELNTEAFF. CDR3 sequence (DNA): TGTGCCAGCCTTCAGGAATTGAACACTGAAGCTTTCTTT.

Here the CDR3 DNA reads TGCGCCGGCCAGGGTGGGACTAGCGGGAGGGAGACCGGGGAGCTGTTTTTT. Amino acid sequence: CAGQGGTSGRETGELFF. The rearrangement joins TRBV10-1 to TRBJ2-2; 16 bases match TRBD2. Germline lookup yields CDR1 WNHNN and CDR2 SYGVQD (reference sequence). The V gene end was trimmed by 11 bases and the J gene end by 5 bases; junction bases not matched to a gene: 11. The CDR3 has 17 residues.

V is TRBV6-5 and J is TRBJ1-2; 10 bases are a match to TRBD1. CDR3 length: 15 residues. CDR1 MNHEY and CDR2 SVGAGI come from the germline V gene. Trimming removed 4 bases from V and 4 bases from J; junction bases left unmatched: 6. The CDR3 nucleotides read TGTGCCAGCAGTTCCAGAGGGACAGGGGCCTATGGCTACACCTTC. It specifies CASSSRGTGAYGYTF.

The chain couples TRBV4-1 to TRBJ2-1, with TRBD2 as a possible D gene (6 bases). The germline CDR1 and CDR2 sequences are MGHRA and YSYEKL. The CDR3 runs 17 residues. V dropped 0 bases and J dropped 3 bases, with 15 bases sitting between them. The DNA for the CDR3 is TGCGCCAGCAGCCAAGATCCGGGGCGGGATGACTACAATGAGCAGTTCTTC. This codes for CASSQDPGRDDYNEQFF.

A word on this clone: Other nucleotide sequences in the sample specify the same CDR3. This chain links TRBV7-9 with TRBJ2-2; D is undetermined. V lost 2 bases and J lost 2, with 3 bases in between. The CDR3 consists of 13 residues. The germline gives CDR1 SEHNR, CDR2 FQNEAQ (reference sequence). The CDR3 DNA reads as TGTGCCAGCAGCTTATTAAACACCGGGGAGCTGTTTTTT. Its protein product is CASSLLNTGELFF.

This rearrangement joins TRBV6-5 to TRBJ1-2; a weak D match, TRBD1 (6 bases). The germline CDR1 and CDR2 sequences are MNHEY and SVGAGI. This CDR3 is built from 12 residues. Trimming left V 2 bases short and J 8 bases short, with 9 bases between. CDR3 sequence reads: CASSYRGGGYTF. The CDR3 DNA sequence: TGTGCCAGCAGTTACCGAGGGGGAGGCTACACCTTC.

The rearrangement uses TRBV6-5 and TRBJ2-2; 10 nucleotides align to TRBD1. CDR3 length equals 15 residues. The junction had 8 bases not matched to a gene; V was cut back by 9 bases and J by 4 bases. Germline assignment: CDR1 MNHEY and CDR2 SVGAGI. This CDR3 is CASATDRGVTGELFF. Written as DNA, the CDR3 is TGTGCCAGTGCAACGGACAGGGGGGTCACCGGGGAGCTGTTTTTT.

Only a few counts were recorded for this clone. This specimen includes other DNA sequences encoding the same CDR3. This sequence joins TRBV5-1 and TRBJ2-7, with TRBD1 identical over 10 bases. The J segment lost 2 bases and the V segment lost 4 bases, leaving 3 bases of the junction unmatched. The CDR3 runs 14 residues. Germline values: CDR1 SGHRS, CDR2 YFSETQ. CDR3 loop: CASSPDRGPYEQYF. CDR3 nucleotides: TGCGCCAGCAGCCCCGACAGGGGGCCCTACGAGCAGTACTTC.

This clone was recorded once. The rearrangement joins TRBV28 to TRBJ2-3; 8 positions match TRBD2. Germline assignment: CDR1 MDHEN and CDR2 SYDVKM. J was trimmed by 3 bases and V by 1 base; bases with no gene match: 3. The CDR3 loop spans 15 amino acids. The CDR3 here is CASSLYSGKTDTQYF. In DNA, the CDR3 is TGTGCCAGCAGTTTATATAGCGGGAAGACAGATACGCAGTATTTT.

CDR3 residues: CASSAGGKDSPLHF. The CDR3 region has the DNA TGTGCCAGCTCCGCAGGGGGGAAGGATTCACCCCTCCACTTT. The V call is TRBV18, the J call TRBJ1-6, with 7 bases matching TRBD1. Germline V gene data show CDR1 as KGHSH and CDR2 as LQKENI. V gave up 6 bases and J gave up 8 bases; unmatched junction bases: 7. The CDR3 totals 14 residues.

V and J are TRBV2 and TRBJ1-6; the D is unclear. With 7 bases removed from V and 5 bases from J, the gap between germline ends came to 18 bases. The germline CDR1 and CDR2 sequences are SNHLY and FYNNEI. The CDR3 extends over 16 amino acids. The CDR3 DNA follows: TGTGCCAGCACCCTGAGGAGGGTTGAGAATAATTCACCCCTCCACTTT. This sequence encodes CASTLRRVENNSPLHF.